The table lists the clone carrying this T cell receptor (beta chain) with a count of one. Trimming removed 6 bases from V and 3 bases from J; junction bases left unmatched: 4. Germline assignment: CDR1 MNHEY and CDR2 SVGAGI. CDR3 length: 14 amino acids. Assay: immunoSEQ multiplex PCR; the TCRdb copy retains only in-frame clones and omits some. The data contain roughly 80,000 clones, roughly 93% of them seen just once; the ten biggest clones take up 0.24%. This sample is drawn from a study of technical replicates of blood from a few donors. This chain links TRBV6-5 with TRBJ1-1; 10 bases fit TRBD1. Source material: T cells isolated from PBMCs. The origin of this receptor is a human donor in good health. The CDR3 nucleotides read TGTGCCAGCAGCTCGGGACAGGGGTACACTGAAGCTTTCTTT. Protein sequence: CASSSGQGYTEAFF.